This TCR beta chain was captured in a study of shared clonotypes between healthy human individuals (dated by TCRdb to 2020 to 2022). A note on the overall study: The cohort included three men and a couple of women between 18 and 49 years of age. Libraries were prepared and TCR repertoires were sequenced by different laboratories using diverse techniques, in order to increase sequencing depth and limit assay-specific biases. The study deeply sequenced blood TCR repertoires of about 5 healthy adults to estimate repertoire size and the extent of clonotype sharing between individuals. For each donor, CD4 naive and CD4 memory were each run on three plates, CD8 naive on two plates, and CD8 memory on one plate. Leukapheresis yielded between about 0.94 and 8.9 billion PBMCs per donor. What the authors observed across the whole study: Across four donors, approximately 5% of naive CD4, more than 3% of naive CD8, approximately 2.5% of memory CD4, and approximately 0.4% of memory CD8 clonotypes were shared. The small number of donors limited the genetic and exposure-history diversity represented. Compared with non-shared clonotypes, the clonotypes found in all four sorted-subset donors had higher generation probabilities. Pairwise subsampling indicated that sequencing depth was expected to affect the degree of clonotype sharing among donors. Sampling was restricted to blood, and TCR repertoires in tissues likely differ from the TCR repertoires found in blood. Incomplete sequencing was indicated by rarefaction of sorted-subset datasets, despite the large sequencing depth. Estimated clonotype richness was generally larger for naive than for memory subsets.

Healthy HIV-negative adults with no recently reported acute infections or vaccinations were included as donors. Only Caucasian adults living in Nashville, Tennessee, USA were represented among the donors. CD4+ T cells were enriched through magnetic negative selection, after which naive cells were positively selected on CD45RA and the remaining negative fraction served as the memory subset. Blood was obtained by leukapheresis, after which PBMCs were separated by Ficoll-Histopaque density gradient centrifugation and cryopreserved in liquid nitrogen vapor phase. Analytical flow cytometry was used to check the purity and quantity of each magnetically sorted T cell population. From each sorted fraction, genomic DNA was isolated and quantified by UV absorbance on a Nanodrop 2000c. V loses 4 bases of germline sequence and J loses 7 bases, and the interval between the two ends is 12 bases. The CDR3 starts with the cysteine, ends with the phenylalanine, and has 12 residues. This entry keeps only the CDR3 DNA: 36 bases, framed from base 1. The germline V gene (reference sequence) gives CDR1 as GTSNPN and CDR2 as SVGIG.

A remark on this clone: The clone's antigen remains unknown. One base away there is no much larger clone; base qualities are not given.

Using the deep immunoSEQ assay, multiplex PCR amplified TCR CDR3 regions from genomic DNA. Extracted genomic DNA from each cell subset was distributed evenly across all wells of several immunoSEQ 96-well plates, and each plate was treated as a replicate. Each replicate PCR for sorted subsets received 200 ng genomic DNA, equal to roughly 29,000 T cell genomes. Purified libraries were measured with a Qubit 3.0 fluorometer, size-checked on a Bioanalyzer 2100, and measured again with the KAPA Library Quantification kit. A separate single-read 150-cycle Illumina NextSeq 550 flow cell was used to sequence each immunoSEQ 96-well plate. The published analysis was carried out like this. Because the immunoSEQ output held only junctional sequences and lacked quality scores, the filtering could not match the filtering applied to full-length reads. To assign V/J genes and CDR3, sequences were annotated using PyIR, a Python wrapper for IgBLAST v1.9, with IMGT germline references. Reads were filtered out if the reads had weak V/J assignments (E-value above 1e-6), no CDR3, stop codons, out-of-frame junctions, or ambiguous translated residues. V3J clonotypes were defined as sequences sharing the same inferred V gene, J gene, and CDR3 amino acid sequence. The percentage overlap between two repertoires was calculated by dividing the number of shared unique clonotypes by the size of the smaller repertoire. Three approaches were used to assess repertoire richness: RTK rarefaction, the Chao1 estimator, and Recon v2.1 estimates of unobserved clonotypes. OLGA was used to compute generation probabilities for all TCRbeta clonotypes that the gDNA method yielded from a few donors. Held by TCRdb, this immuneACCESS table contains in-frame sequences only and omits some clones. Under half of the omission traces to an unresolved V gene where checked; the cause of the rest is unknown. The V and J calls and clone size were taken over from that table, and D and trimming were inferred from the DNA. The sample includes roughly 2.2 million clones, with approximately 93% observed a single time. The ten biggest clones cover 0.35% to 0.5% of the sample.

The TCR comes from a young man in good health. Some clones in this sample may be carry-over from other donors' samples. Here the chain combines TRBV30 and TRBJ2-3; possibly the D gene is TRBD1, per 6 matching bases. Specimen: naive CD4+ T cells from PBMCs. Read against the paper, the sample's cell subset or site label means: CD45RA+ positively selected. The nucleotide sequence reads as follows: TGTGCCTGGACCAGGGGAGTTAATACGCAGTATTTT. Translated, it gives CAWTRGVNTQYF. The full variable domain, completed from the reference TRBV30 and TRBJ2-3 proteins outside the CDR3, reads SQTIHQWPATLVQPVGSPLSLECTVEGTSNPNLYWYRQAAGRGLQLLFYSVGIGQISSEVPQNLSASRPQDRQFILSSKKLLLSDSGFYLCAWTRGVNTQYFGPGTRLTVL.